The next 2 T cell receptor beta chains were all read from a single sample in a study of cytomegalovirus exposure and HLA in healthy donors. It was with 60 Vbeta and 13 Jbeta primers that the PCR ran. The table came from immunoSEQ multiplex PCR; TCRdb's copy has only in-frame clones and leaves some out. The sample has 70,000 to 90,000 clones. Sequenced sample: PBMCs. The receptors derive from a man aged 18 to 29 in good health and CMV-seropositive.

The genes are TRBV10-3 and TRBJ2-3, with 10 positions matching TRBD2. CDR3 length: 14 residues. Losses at the gene ends were 10 bases for V and 2 bases for J; bases not matched to a gene: 6. CDR1 and CDR2 (germline): ENHRY, SYGVKD. The CDR3 region is CATVSGGNTDTQYF. DNA for the CDR3: TGTGCCACCGTTAGCGGGGGGAACACAGATACGCAGTATTTT.

This sequence joins TRBV2 and TRBJ2-2, with D hard to call. CDR1 is SNHLY and CDR2 is FYNNEI in the germline V gene. The CDR3 consists of 13 residues. Trimming took 5 bases from V and 7 from J, leaving 11 bases between them. CDR3 DNA: TGTGCCAGCAGTTCCCTCCCTAGCGGGGAGCTGTTTTTT. Amino acids: CASSSLPSGELFF.